This T cell receptor beta chain was sequenced during a study of T cell changes during pregnancy in multiple sclerosis. Germline trimming cut 0 bases from V and 6 bases from J; bases unmatched to any gene: 9. Germline V CDR1 and CDR2: SGHTA, FQGNSA. This CDR3 has 17 amino acids. This table comes from immunoSEQ multiplex PCR, and its TCRdb copy is limited to in-frame clones, with some not included. The sample yields roughly 100,000 clones, 90% to 95% seen once. The receptor's source is a female donor with multiple sclerosis, enrolled in a pregnancy study. This sample comprised peripheral blood, obtained after pregnancy. The chain is built from TRBV7-2 and TRBJ2-1; 9 positions agree with TRBD2. The CDR3 nucleotides read TGTGCCAGCAGCTTAGCCATGTGGCGGGGGGGCGTCAATGAGCAGTTCTTC. Translation gives CASSLAMWRGGVNEQFF.